This TCR beta chain was identified during a study of T cell responses to AZD1222 COVID-19 vaccine. General study points: Repertoires were collected only later (after the peak T cell response had occurred). Baseline seropositivity occurred in only 5 to 7 AZD1222 recipients.

The assay was immunoSEQ multiplex PCR, and TCRdb's table has in-frame clones only and misses some. The repertoire consists of about 89,000 clones, with approximately 89% occurring once and the leading ten covering about 5.5%. This CDR3 is built from 14 residues. CDR1 LNHDA and CDR2 SQIVND come from the germline V gene (reference sequence). V dropped 5 bases and J dropped 4 bases, with 15 bases sitting between them. On this clone: Its target is not known.

This rearrangement joins TRBV19 to TRBJ2-7; TRBD2 is a possible D gene (5 bases). The specimen was peripheral blood, collected 28 days after the second AZD1222 dose. The sequence was collected from an adult who received the AZD1222 COVID-19 vaccine. Here the CDR3 DNA reads TGTGCCAGTAGTGACCGCCGAGGGCCGTACGAGCAGTACTTC. Residues: CASSDRRGPYEQYF. Full variable domain (remainder filled in from reference TRBV19 and TRBJ2-7): DGGITQSPKYLFRKEGQNVTLSCEQNLNHDAMYWYRQDPGQGLRLIYYSQIVNDFQKGDIAEGYSVSREKKESFPLTVTSAQKNPTAFYLCASSDRRGPYEQYFGPGTRLTVT.